This T cell receptor (beta chain) derives from a study of T cell responses to AZD1222 COVID-19 vaccine (dated by TCRdb to the early 2020s). The study in broad terms: AZD1222 recipients whose second dose came at about 4 weeks and those whose second dose came at about 12 weeks were combined into one group, since spike-specific TCR depth and breadth did not differ between the two schedules. A total of 230 to 250 trial participants underwent TCR sequencing, of whom around 200 received two doses of AZD1222 and some 26 received two doses of the MenACWY control vaccine. Trial participants were enrolled by age into subgroups of 18-55, 56-69 and 70-plus years, and around 140, 26 and 57 TCR-sequenced participants, respectively, were included in these subgroups. Points the paper makes about the study in general: Because no samples from the day 14 peak response were available, repertoires could be characterized only after the peak T cell response. Participants were mostly white British and included more females than males, and it was suggested by the authors that clonal diversity may have been underestimated. The 56-69-year group was small, and its depth increase did not reach significance, likely because of low power. Conclusions about previously exposed vaccinees are limited, since just five or six AZD1222 recipients were seropositive for SARS-CoV-2 at baseline. The vaccine-associated CD4 TCRs covered the entire spike protein, and the dominant responses fell in regions 160-218 and 743-854. Epitopes outside the regions mutated in the B.1.351 and B.1.1.7 variants were reportedly recognized by nearly half of the unique spike-specific TCRs. After two AZD1222 doses, spike-specific TCR breadth and depth were significantly higher than at day 0 and than in MenACWY recipients.

A note on this clone: Which antigen it targets is not known. No base-level quality is on record; no much larger clone is a single base apart.

The CDR3 regions of human TCRbeta chains were analyzed by immunosequencing. In the source study's methods: TCRs in the repertoires were compared against a reference library of SARS-CoV-2-specific TCRs that had been generated with the MIRA antigen-specificity platform. Breadth meant the fraction of unique TCRs that were SARS-CoV-2-associated, whereas depth meant the fraction of total T cells that were SARS-CoV-2-associated. Using the MIRA data, each spike-specific TCR was mapped to the spike region that the TCR reacts to and placed in a CD4 or CD8 class. Log10-transformed breadth and depth values were compared by one-way ANOVA with Sidak's multiple comparisons tests. The table comes from immuneACCESS by way of TCRdb, which keeps in-frame sequences with V and J called. Part of the clones is missing from these tables; in studies checked, under half for an unresolved V gene and the rest for unknown reasons. From that table come the V and J calls and clone size; the DNA was used to work out D and trimming. This sample is represented by about 79,000 clones; around 80% of them were singletons. The top ten hold 22% of the sample.

Trimming takes 5 bases from V and 8 bases from J, and the germline ends sit 16 bases apart. From cysteine to phenylalanine, the CDR3 is 14 amino acids long. Only the CDR3 portion is preserved as DNA: 42 bases, with reading frame beginning at the first base. CDR1 is given as SGHAT and CDR2 as FQNNGV, both from the germline V gene. The time point label corresponds to: baseline before first vaccination. Vaccinee samples were obtained from the UK trials COV001 and COV002, which included a single-blind randomized controlled phase 2/3 trial of AZD1222 (ChAdOx1 nCoV-19) in healthy adults. For TCRbeta chain sequencing, PBMC samples were collected from trial participants at day 0 and at day 28 after the second dose.

The sequence links TRBV11-2 to TRBJ2-1; the D gene could be either TRBD1 or TRBD2, each agreeing at 5 bases. This specimen consisted of peripheral blood, obtained on day 0 of AZD1222 vaccination. The clonotype originates from an adult in good health. The sequenced DNA: TGTGCCAGCAGCCCTGGGGGAGTAGACGATGAGCAGTTCTTC. It is translated as CASSPGGVDDEQFF.